What follows describes a single T cell receptor (beta chain). Its cognate antigen is unknown. This record comes from a study of T cell responses to AZD1222 COVID-19 vaccine. Trimming removed 3 bases at V and 8 bases at J, with 11 bases between. Germline lookup yields CDR1 SGHTA and CDR2 FQGNSA. This CDR3 is built from 13 residues. Study-wide findings and caveats: Repertoire sampling occurred only after the peak T cell response.

Using immunoSEQ multiplex PCR, the repertoire was profiled, and TCRdb retains in-frame clones only, with some absent. The profile shows about 140,000 clones, roughly 90% of them singletons. The TCR comes from an adult in good health. Sequenced here: peripheral blood, sampled on day 0 of AZD1222 vaccination. This sequence joins TRBV7-2 and TRBJ1-5; the D is unclear. CDR3 DNA: TGTGCCAGCAGCTTGAGTCCCGCTGAGCCCCAGCATTTT. This codes for CASSLSPAEPQHF.